A selection of T cell receptor beta chains follows, all from one sample in a study of T cell responses to AZD1222 COVID-19 vaccine. Clones were read by immunoSEQ multiplex PCR, and TCRdb kept only the in-frame ones, dropping some. The repertoire consists of about 160,000 clones, with roughly 94% occurring once and the leading ten covering under 6%. The sample here was peripheral blood, taken 28 days after the second AZD1222 dose. These TCRs come from an adult who received the AZD1222 COVID-19 vaccine. Both conserved end residues are part of each CDR3. D genes are given only for firm matches. Only some rows state a clone size, as once, few, many or a class for expanded clones.

cdr3_nt cdr3_aa d_call j_call clone_size v_call
TGTGCCAGCATGCGGACGGCTGCGGACGGCTACACCTTC CASMRTAADGYTF - TRBJ1-2 - TRBV12-3/TRBV12-4
TGTGCCAGCAGCCAAGCTAGGGGACAGCTCTCTGGAAACACCATATATTTT CASSQARGQLSGNTIYF TRBD1 TRBJ1-3 - TRBV14
TGTGCCAGCAGTCTACCCAGGGACACTGAAGCTTTCTTT CASSLPRDTEAFF - TRBJ1-1 - TRBV28
TGCAGTGCTAGAGTCCTGAATGAGCAGTTCTTC CSARVLNEQFF - TRBJ2-1 - TRBV20-1
TGTGCCAGTAGTCCTTCGGGAGTGCGCGAGCAGTACTTC CASSPSGVREQYF - TRBJ2-7 - TRBV19
TGTGCCAGCAGCTTCTTCGGGAACTATGGCTACACCTTC CASSFFGNYGYTF - TRBJ1-2 - TRBV7-2
TGTGCCAGCCGGAACAGGGGAGGCCACTCCTACGAGCAGTACTTC CASRNRGGHSYEQYF - TRBJ2-7 - TRBV5-6
TGTGCCAACATGAACCGGGGAGATTATGGCTACACCTTC CANMNRGDYGYTF - TRBJ1-2 - TRBV6-4
TGTGCCAGCAGCTTGTTATACAATCCCTACGAGCAGTACTTC CASSLLYNPYEQYF - TRBJ2-7 - TRBV5-6
TGTGCCAGCAGTTACCCGGGACGGACCGACTATGGCTACACCTTC CASSYPGRTDYGYTF - TRBJ1-2 - TRBV6-5
TGTGCCAGCAGCGTAGGATCTGGAAACACCATATATTTT CASSVGSGNTIYF - TRBJ1-3 - TRBV9
TGTGCCAGCAGTAAAGGGGGTGCGAGCACAGATACGCAGTATTTT CASSKGGASTDTQYF - TRBJ2-3 - TRBV28
TGTGCCAGCAGCCAAGGGGGGCAGCCCCAGCATTTT CASSQGGQPQHF - TRBJ1-5 - TRBV3-1/TRBV3-2
TGCGCCAGCAGCCAAGAACAGGGGGCGTTATCCCTCCACTTT CASSQEQGALSLHF TRBD1 TRBJ1-6 few TRBV4-1
TGTGCCAGCAGCGCCGGGGGGGCAACTAATGAAAAACTGTTTTTT CASSAGGATNEKLFF - TRBJ1-4 - TRBV7-3
TGTGCCTGGAGTCCACAGGGGGCCTACGAGCAGTACTTC CAWSPQGAYEQYF TRBD1 TRBJ2-7 - TRBV30
TGTGCCACCCAGGTGGGACTAGCGGGCTACAATGAGCAGTTCTTC CATQVGLAGYNEQFF TRBD2 TRBJ2-1 - TRBV10-3
TGTGCCAGCAGCCCTGAACTAGTGACCCAGTACTTC CASSPELVTQYF - TRBJ2-5 - TRBV3-1/TRBV3-2
TGTGCCAGCAGCTTAGGAAACAGGGGGACAGGGGCCAACGTCCTGACTTTC CASSLGNRGTGANVLTF TRBD1 TRBJ2-6 - TRBV7-9
TGTGCCAGCAGCTCCGGGGGGACAGGCGAGCAGTACTTC CASSSGGTGEQYF - TRBJ2-7 once TRBV11-1
TGTGCCACCAGTGGTGGTGATGGGGTCCAAGAGACCCAGTACTTC CATSGGDGVQETQYF - TRBJ2-5 once TRBV24-1
TGTGCCAGCAGCCAATCTTACACAGGGAGACAAGAGACCCAGTACTTC CASSQSYTGRQETQYF - TRBJ2-5 - TRBV16
TGCAGTGCTAGCGTGTACGCTGAAGCTTTCTTT CSASVYAEAFF - TRBJ1-1 - TRBV20-1
TGTGCCAGCAGCCAGCCGGGACTAGCGGGAGGAGGAGAGACCCAGTACTTC CASSQPGLAGGGETQYF TRBD2 TRBJ2-5 - TRBV3-1/TRBV3-2
TGTGCCAGCAGCCGCGACGGAGGGAACACTGAAGCTTTCTTT CASSRDGGNTEAFF - TRBJ1-1 - TRBV7-2
TGTGCCAGCAGCCCTCCGTACGTAACTCAAACCACTGAAGCTTTCTTT CASSPPYVTQTTEAFF - TRBJ1-1 - TRBV7-9
TGTGCCAGCAGTTTATTAGGCGGCGGCGTACCCAACACCGGGGAGCTGTTTTTT CASSLLGGGVPNTGELFF - TRBJ2-2 - TRBV28
TGTGCCACCAGCAGAGCACCGGGACAGCTAGCCAAAAACATTCAGTACTTC CATSRAPGQLAKNIQYF TRBD1 TRBJ2-4 - TRBV15
TGCAGTGCCCCATCCGGGCTGTGGCAGTTCTTC CSAPSGLWQFF - TRBJ2-1 - TRBV20-1
TGCGCCAGCAGCTTTAGCGGGAGCTACGAGCAGTACTTC CASSFSGSYEQYF TRBD2 TRBJ2-7 once TRBV4-1
TGTGCCACCAGTGATTCAGCAGGGGTCGAGCAGTACTTC CATSDSAGVEQYF - TRBJ2-7 - TRBV24-1
TGTGCCAGCAGTGAAGGGGGCTCTGGAAACACCATATATTTT CASSEGGSGNTIYF - TRBJ1-3 - TRBV2
TGTGCCAGTAGTATCAAGACTGCCTCCTACAATGAGCAGTTCTTC CASSIKTASYNEQFF - TRBJ2-1 - TRBV19
TGTGCCAGCAGCCAGTCGGAGGGCTACACCTTC CASSQSEGYTF - TRBJ1-2 - TRBV11-2
TGTGCCAGCAGCCAAGAGACCCCCTATGGCTACACCTTC CASSQETPYGYTF - TRBJ1-2 - TRBV3-1/TRBV3-2
TGTGCCAGCAGTGACAGGGGAAACTATGGCTACACCTTC CASSDRGNYGYTF TRBD1 TRBJ1-2 - TRBV27
TGTGCCAGCAGCCCGGCCCTGACTAGCGGGTGGAACGAGCAGTACTTC CASSPALTSGWNEQYF TRBD2 TRBJ2-7 - TRBV7-2
TGCGCCAGCAGCCAAGGGAGGGTCGAGTCGGTCGGGGCTTTCTTT CASSQGRVESVGAFF - TRBJ1-1 - TRBV4-1
TGTGCCAGCAGTGATTCTAGCCGGGCCCCATCCTTCTACGAGCAGTACTTC CASSDSSRAPSFYEQYF - TRBJ2-7 - TRBV6-1
TGTGCCAGCAGCCAAGCATACGAGCAGTACTTC CASSQAYEQYF - TRBJ2-7 once TRBV14
TGTGCCAGCAGCCAGGATAAACGAGGGACAGGGTCCACAGATACGCAGTATTTT CASSQDKRGTGSTDTQYF TRBD1 TRBJ2-3 - TRBV3-1/TRBV3-2
TGTGCCAGCAGGCACCTCGACAGGGGCGAGCAGTACTTC CASRHLDRGEQYF TRBD1 TRBJ2-7 - TRBV3-1/TRBV3-2